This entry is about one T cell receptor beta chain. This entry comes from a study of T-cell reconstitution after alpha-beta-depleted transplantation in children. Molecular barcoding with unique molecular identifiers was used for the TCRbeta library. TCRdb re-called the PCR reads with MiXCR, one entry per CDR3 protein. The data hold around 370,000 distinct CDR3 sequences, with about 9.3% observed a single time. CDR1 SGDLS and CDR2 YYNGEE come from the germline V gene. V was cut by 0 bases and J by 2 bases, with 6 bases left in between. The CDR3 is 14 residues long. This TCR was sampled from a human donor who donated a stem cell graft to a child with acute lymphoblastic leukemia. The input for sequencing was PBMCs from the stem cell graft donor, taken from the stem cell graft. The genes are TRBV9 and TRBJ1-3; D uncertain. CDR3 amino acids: CASSVARAGNTIYF. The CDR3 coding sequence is TGTGCCAGCAGCGTAGCCCGAGCTGGAAACACCATATATTTT. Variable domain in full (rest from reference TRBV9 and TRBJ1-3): DSGVTQTPKHLITATGQRVTLRCSPRSGDLSVYWYQQSLDQGLQFLIQYYNGEERAKGNILERFSAQQFPDLHSELNLSSLELGDSALYFCASSVARAGNTIYFGEGSWLTVV.